One and the same sample provided the 8 T cell receptor beta chains below, sequenced in a study of CD8+CD57+ T cells in acquired aplastic anemia. CDR3 and TCR beta VDJ profiling relied on genomic DNA as the template. TCRdb itself ran the reads through MiXCR, one entry per CDR3 protein. This sample carries around 290,000 distinct CDR3 sequences, approximately 60% of them seen once, and the ten largest clones take 1.3%. Sequencing involved patients with CD8+CD57+ cell expansion previously shown by flow cytometry. The sequenced sample was sorted CD4+, CD8+, or CD8+CD57+ T cells (not recorded which) from PBMCs. The receptor source for this set is a human donor with aplastic anemia.

As to this clonotype: Given the absence of the conserved phenylalanine or tryptophan at the CDR3 end, a read error is likely. The DNA is left out, because the CDR3 cannot be placed on it with certainty; the CDR3 is given as TCRdb lists it. The rearrangement joins TRBV7-9 to TRBJ2-5. Looked up from germline, CDR1 is SEHNR and CDR2 is FQNEAQ (reference sequence). The CDR3 has 8 amino acids, counting both end residues. CDR3 protein: CASSSPSR.

This chain connects TRBV20-1 to TRBJ2-7; 10 bases are a match to TRBD2. V lost 2 bases, J lost 1 base, and 2 bases stayed unmatched. The CDR3 consists of 14 residues. Germline V CDR1 and CDR2: DFQATT, SNEGSKA (reference sequence). Here the CDR3 reads CSARTSGISYEQYF. The CDR3 region has the DNA TGCAGTGCTAGAACTAGCGGGATTTCCTACGAGCAGTACTTC.

The V gene is TRBV5-6, the J gene TRBJ2-7; TRBD2 matches 12 bases. The germline V gene has CDR1 SGHDT and CDR2 YYEEEE. The CDR3 is 17 residues long. V lost 0 bases to trimming and J lost 3 bases; unmatched junction nucleotides: 7. CDR3 DNA: TGTGCCAGCAGCTTGGAGACTAGCGGGGGCCTCAGCTACGAGCAGTACTTC. It translates to CASSLETSGGLSYEQYF.

This chain links TRBV19 with TRBJ1-6; D possibly corresponds to TRBD1 (5 bases). CDR1 is LNHDA, CDR2 SQIVND, per germline (reference sequence). V was pared by 4 bases and J by 7 bases, with 14 bases between. This CDR3 region has 15 residues. The CDR3 DNA sequence: TGTGCCAGTAGTAAGGACAAGGGAGCGAATTCACCCCTCCACTTT. Translated, it gives CASSKDKGANSPLHF.

In its sample, this clonotype was seen a few times. The chain employs TRBV5-1 and TRBJ2-7, with D perhaps being TRBD1 or TRBD2 (5 bases each). Trimming left V 0 bases short and J 6 bases short, with 7 bases between. The germline gives CDR1 SGHRS, CDR2 YFSETQ. The CDR3 runs to 12 residues. The CDR3 DNA sequence: TGCGCCAGCAGCTTGGATGGGGGCGAGCAGTACTTC. This gives the protein CASSLDGGEQYF.

This rearrangement joins TRBV7-2 to TRBJ2-5; possibly TRBD1 for D (6 bases). V shed 6 bases and J shed 2 bases, with 13 bases lying between them. Per the germline V gene, CDR1 is SGHTA and CDR2 is FQGNSA. The CDR3 consists of 14 residues. The CDR3 here is CASSPGALQETQYF. CDR3 nucleotide sequence: TGTGCCAGCAGTCCAGGGGCGCTACAAGAGACCCAGTACTTC. Full variable domain (outside the CDR3, taken from reference TRBV7-2 and TRBJ2-5): GAGVSQSPSNKVTEKGKDVELRCDPISGHTALYWYRQSLGQGLEFLIYFQGNSAPDKSGLPSDRFSAERTGGSVSTLTIQRTQQEDSAVYLCASSPGALQETQYFGPGTRLLVL.

V and J are TRBV10-3 and TRBJ1-1, with 9 bases identical to TRBD1. This CDR3 has 13 amino acids. V gave up 7 bases and J gave up 11 bases; unmatched junction bases: 11. Germline CDR1 ENHRY, CDR2 SYGVKD. CDR3 sequence reads: CAITFYRGLAAFF. In DNA, the CDR3 is TGTGCCATCACATTTTACAGGGGGCTGGCGGCTTTCTTT.

This clonotype was observed many times. The chain recombines TRBV5-8 with TRBJ1-4; tentative D call: TRBD1 (5 bases). The CDR3 is 14 amino acids. The germline V and J ends were trimmed by 4 bases and 3 bases, with 10 bases remaining between them. Germline-derived CDR1 and CDR2 are SGHTS and YDEGEE. The CDR3 sequence is CASSTGAANEKLFF. In DNA form, the CDR3 reads TGTGCCAGCAGCACCGGGGCAGCTAATGAAAAACTGTTTTTT.